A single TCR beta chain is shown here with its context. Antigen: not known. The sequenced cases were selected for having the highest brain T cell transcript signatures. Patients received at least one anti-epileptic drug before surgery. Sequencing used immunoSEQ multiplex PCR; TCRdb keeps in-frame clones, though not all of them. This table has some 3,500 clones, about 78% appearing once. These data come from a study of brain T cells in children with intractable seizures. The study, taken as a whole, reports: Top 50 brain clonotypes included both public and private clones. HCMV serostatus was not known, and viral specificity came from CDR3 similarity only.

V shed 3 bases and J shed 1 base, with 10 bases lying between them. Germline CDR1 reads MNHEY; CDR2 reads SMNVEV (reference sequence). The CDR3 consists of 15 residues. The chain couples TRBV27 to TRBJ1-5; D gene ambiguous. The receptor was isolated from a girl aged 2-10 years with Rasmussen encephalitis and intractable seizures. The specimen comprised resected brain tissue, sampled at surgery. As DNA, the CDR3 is TGTGCCAGCAGTTTTGCGGGTTTAAGCAATCAGCCCCAGCATTTT. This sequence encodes CASSFAGLSNQPQHF.